This T cell receptor (beta chain) was retrieved from a study of T cell clonality in common variable immunodeficiency. The CVID group had around 16 females and roughly 30 males, mean age around 42. This clone was seen only a few times. Antigen specificity is unknown. The sequenced fragment ends 3 residues before the CDR3 boundary, so the rest is inferred from the germline J gene. CVID and control samples used equivalent genomic DNA input. Data came from immunoSEQ multiplex PCR; TCRdb stores just in-frame clones and leaves some out. There are 30,000 to 40,000 clones in the sample, none observed a single time. From germline, CDR1 is MNHEY and CDR2 SVGEGT. The V and J ends lost 7 bases and 0 bases respectively, with 13 bases between them. There are 15 residues in the CDR3. Study outcomes and limitations: Fewer deletions and N-nucleotide insertions were reportedly seen in common variable immunodeficiency TCR beta sequences. Compared with healthy controls, CVID subjects showed increased TCRbeta clonality, mostly in about a third.

The chain couples TRBV6-2 or TRBV6-3 to TRBJ1-5; TRBD1 is a possible D gene (6 bases). This TCR came from a human donor with common variable immunodeficiency. Sequencing was done on a sample of peripheral blood mononuclear cells. The CDR3 spells CASILNRDSNQPQHF. The CDR3 bases that were read are TGTGCCAGCATTCTAAACAGGGATAGCAATCAGCCC.